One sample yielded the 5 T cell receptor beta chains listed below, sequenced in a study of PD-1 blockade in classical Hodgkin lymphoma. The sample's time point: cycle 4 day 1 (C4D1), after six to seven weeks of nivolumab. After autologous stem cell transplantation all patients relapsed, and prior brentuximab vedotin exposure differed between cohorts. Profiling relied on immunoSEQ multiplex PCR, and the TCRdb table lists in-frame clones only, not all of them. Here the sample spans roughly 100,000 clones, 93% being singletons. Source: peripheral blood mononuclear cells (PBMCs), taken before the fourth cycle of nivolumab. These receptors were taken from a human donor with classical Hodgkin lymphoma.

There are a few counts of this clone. In DNA form, the CDR3 reads TGTGCCAGCAGCCCCACCGAAGCGGGGACGTACGAGCAGTACTTC. Translating it yields CASSPTEAGTYEQYF. V and J are TRBV7-8 and TRBJ2-7; 7 bases line up with TRBD2. Germline values: CDR1 SGHVS, CDR2 FQNEAQ. The V segment lost 5 bases and the J segment 4 bases; nucleotides outside the gene matches: 11. The CDR3 is made up of 15 amino acids.

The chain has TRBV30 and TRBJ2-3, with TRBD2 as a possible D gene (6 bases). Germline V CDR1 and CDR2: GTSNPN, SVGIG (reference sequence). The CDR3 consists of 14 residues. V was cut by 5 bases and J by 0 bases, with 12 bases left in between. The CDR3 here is CAWVNLASTDTQYF. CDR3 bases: TGTGCCTGGGTGAATCTAGCGAGCACAGATACGCAGTATTTT.

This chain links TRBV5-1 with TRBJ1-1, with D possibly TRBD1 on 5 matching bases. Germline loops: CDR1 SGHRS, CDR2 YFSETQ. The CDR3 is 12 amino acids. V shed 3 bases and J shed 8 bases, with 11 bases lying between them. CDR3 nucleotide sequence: TGCGCCAGCAGCTACCCGGGGCCAGAAGCTTTCTTT. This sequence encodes CASSYPGPEAFF.

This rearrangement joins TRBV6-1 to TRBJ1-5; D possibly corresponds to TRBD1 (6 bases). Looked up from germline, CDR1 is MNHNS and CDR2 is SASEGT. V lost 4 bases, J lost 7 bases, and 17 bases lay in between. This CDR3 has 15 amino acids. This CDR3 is CASSGGSGGGQPQHF. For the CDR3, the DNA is TGTGCCAGCAGTGGGGGAAGCGGGGGCGGGCAGCCCCAGCATTTT.

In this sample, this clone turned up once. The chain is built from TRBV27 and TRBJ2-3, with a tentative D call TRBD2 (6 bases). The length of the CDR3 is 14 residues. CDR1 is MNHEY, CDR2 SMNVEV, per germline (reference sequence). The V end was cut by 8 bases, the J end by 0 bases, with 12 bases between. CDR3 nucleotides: TGTGCCAGCGTTGGGAGGTCTAGCACAGATACGCAGTATTTT. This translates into CASVGRSSTDTQYF.